The sequence of this TCR beta chain was determined in a study of response to subunit inactivated influenza vaccine. TCRdb re-derived calls from the RT-PCR reads in MiXCR, one entry per CDR3 protein. The sample lists about 800,000 distinct CDR3 sequences; approximately 21% were seen once. About this clonotype itself: Its cognate antigen is unknown.

General study findings and limits: Each seasonal influenza vaccination recruits few new T cells, the authors suggested.

Germline-derived CDR1 and CDR2 are DFQATT and SNEGSKA (reference sequence). The length of the CDR3 is 13 residues. V shed 3 bases and J shed 0 bases, with 8 bases lying between them. The sequenced sample was PBMCs from blood, obtained 5 to 6 days after vaccination. V is TRBV20-1 and J is TRBJ1-2; D not resolved. The receptor comes from a man aged 50-59 years who received an inactivated influenza vaccine. The CDR3: CSASQRANYGYTF. CDR3 sequence (DNA): TGCAGTGCTAGTCAGCGAGCTAACTATGGCTACACCTTC.